These 9 T cell receptor beta chains were all obtained from the same sample, sequenced in a study of blood T cell repertoires in COVID-19. Data came from immunoSEQ multiplex PCR; TCRdb stores just in-frame clones and leaves some out. The sample records tens of thousands of clones, around 90% being singletons. Sequenced: peripheral blood. These receptor sequences come from a woman of 80 years or more with active COVID-19.

J is TRBJ2-3 and V is TRBV9; TRBD2 agrees at 7 bases. The length of the CDR3 is 12 residues. Germline CDR1 is SGDLS and CDR2 is YYNGEE. The V segment lost 0 bases and the J segment 9 bases; nucleotides outside the gene matches: 1. CDR3 bases: TGTGCCAGCAGCGTAGTGGGGGGGACGCAGTATTTT. This gives the protein CASSVVGGTQYF.

The rearrangement uses TRBV3-1 (or the pseudogene TRBV3-2) and TRBJ2-7; a possible D gene is TRBD1 (7 bases). The germline V gene has CDR1 LGHDT and CDR2 YNNKEL (reference sequence). CDR3 length: 13 amino acids. V lost 1 base, J lost 6 bases, and 10 bases lay in between. CDR3 sequence: CASSQGQGGEQYF. The CDR3 region has the DNA TGTGCCAGCAGCCAAGGCCAGGGGGGCGAGCAGTACTTC.

The rearrangement joins TRBV11-1 to TRBJ2-2; 7 bases agree with TRBD1. This CDR3 is 14 amino acids long. Germline CDR1 is SGHAT and CDR2 is FQDESV (reference sequence). The V segment lost 5 bases and the J segment 6 bases; nucleotides outside the gene matches: 6. CDR3 residues: CASSRFQGAGELFF. The CDR3 nucleotides are TGTGCCAGCAGCCGATTCCAGGGGGCCGGGGAGCTGTTTTTT.

The gene calls are TRBV28 and TRBJ1-5, with D possibly matching TRBD1 (5 bases). From germline, CDR1 is MDHEN and CDR2 SYDVKM. This CDR3 is built from 14 residues. V was shortened by 7 bases and J by 0 bases, with 10 bases between the two germline ends. The CDR3 here is CASNSGPSNQPQHF. DNA for the CDR3: TGTGCCAGCAATTCAGGGCCTAGCAATCAGCCCCAGCATTTT.

This chain connects TRBV28 to TRBJ1-2; TRBD1 might be the D (5 bases). V was clipped by 7 bases and J by 2 bases, with 20 bases between them. There are 16 residues in the CDR3. Looked up from germline, CDR1 is MDHEN and CDR2 is SYDVKM. The CDR3 sequence: CASTTLEDQGNYGYTF. The CDR3 DNA reads as TGTGCCAGCACCACCCTAGAGGACCAGGGCAACTATGGCTACACCTTC.

The chain has TRBV2 and TRBJ2-1; maybe TRBD2 (5 bases). In germline, CDR1 is SNHLY, CDR2 FYNNEI. With 8 bases removed from V and 5 bases from J, the gap between germline ends came to 13 bases. This CDR3 is built from 13 residues. The CDR3 DNA is TGTGCCAGCGGTTCGGGATCGCACAATGAGCAGTTCTTC. Residues: CASGSGSHNEQFF.

This clone was observed a single time. The rearrangement joins TRBV6-2 or TRBV6-3 to TRBJ2-7, with 15 bases that match TRBD2. The ends lost 2 bases at V and 3 bases at J; junction bases unmatched: 8. The CDR3 consists of 18 residues. Germline V gene lookup returns CDR1 MNHEY and CDR2 SVGEGT. CDR3 loop: CASSYRTSGRAMDYEQYF. Written as DNA, the CDR3 is TGTGCCAGCAGTTACAGGACTAGCGGGAGGGCCATGGACTACGAGCAGTACTTC.

V is TRBV29-1 and J is TRBJ2-5; D possibly corresponds to TRBD1 (6 bases). Between the trimmed V and J ends, which lost 8 bases and 5 bases, there was a span of 15 bases. There are 12 residues in the CDR3. Germline V gives CDR1 SQVTM, CDR2 ANQGSEA. CDR3 sequence reads: CSSSLGAETQYF. As DNA, the CDR3 is TGCAGCTCCTCCCTGGGGGCCGAGACCCAGTACTTC.

The V gene is TRBV5-1, the J gene TRBJ2-2; TRBD1 is a possible D gene (6 bases). CDR1 and CDR2 from the germline V gene are SGHRS and YFSETQ. Trimming took off 4 bases at V and 0 bases at J, with 10 bases between the two ends. The CDR3 is 15 residues long. CDR3 DNA: TGCGCCAGCAGCCTCCGACAGGCGAACACCGGGGAGCTGTTTTTT. Encoded protein: CASSLRQANTGELFF.